This TCR beta chain was obtained from a study of response to subunit inactivated influenza vaccine. TCRdb ran MiXCR on the RT-PCR reads and lists one entry per CDR3 protein. The sample holds about 540,000 distinct CDR3 sequences; approximately 22% are singletons and the top ten take approximately 3%. Germline V gene lookup returns CDR1 SGHTA and CDR2 FQGTGA. The CDR3 contains 15 residues. Trimming at V came to 3 bases and at J to 5 bases, leaving 6 bases not matched to a gene. This clonotype appeared a few times. These sequences were also reported in another study, on T cells expressing NK-cell markers. That report adds: The authors generated TCR beta cDNA through 5'RACE template switching with UMIs.

This clonotype was sampled from a man aged 45-60 years who received an inactivated influenza vaccine. The source material was CD4+ T cells sorted from PBMCs, sampled roughly 12 days after vaccination. The chain couples TRBV7-3 to TRBJ2-1; 8 bases line up with TRBD1. CDR3 loop: CASSLDRDSHNEQFF. In DNA, the CDR3 is TGTGCCAGCAGCTTGGACAGGGATTCGCACAATGAGCAGTTCTTC.